These 9 T cell receptor beta chains originate from one sample sequenced in a study of cytomegalovirus exposure and HLA in healthy donors. Method: immunoSEQ multiplex PCR; TCRdb's copy keeps in-frame clones and lacks some. The table includes about 240,000 clones, 86% detected once. The sequencing input was PBMCs. These receptors all stem from a woman in her 30s in good health and CMV-seropositive.

There are a few counts of this clone. V gene TRBV28 combines with J gene TRBJ2-1; the D gene is possibly TRBD2 (5 bases). Trimming left V 6 bases short and J 7 bases short, with 22 bases between. Germline V lookup: CDR1 MDHEN, CDR2 SYDVKM. This CDR3 region has 16 residues. This chain's CDR3 is CASSPGDEGVVNEQFF. Here the CDR3 DNA reads TGTGCCAGCAGCCCCGGGGATGAGGGAGTTGTTAATGAGCAGTTCTTC.

The genes are TRBV15 and TRBJ1-3; D is unresolved. The CDR3 length is 16 residues. CDR1 is LNHNV and CDR2 is YYDKDF in the germline V gene (reference sequence). V dropped 0 bases and J dropped 0 bases, with 9 bases sitting between them. Here the CDR3 reads CATSRDRGFSGNTIYF. Written as DNA, the CDR3 is TGTGCCACCAGCAGAGATAGAGGGTTCTCTGGAAACACCATATATTTT.

The chain recombines TRBV14 with TRBJ1-5, with D unresolved. The CDR3 extends over 13 amino acids. V gave up 5 bases and J gave up 0 bases, with 5 bases separating them. Germline-derived CDR1 and CDR2 are SGHDN and FVKESK. CDR3 DNA sequence: TGTGCCAGCAGCTTCAATAGCAATCAGCCCCAGCATTTT. It yields the protein CASSFNSNQPQHF.

The rearrangement joins TRBV19 to TRBJ1-2, with a tentative D call TRBD1 (5 bases). The V gene lost 2 bases and the J gene lost 0 bases, with 10 bases spanning the gap. The CDR3 is 15 residues long. In germline, CDR1 is LNHDA, CDR2 SQIVND (reference sequence). The CDR3 region has the DNA TGTGCCAGTAGTATATACAGGATTCCTAACTATGGCTACACCTTC. The encoded protein is CASSIYRIPNYGYTF. The entire variable domain, with the rest obtained from reference TRBV19 and TRBJ1-2, is as follows: DGGITQSPKYLFRKEGQNVTLSCEQNLNHDAMYWYRQDPGQGLRLIYYSQIVNDFQKGDIAEGYSVSREKKESFPLTVTSAQKNPTAFYLCASSIYRIPNYGYTFGSGTRLTVV.

The chain links TRBV2 to TRBJ1-4; maybe TRBD1 (5 bases). The V gene lost 6 bases and the J gene lost 7 bases, with 15 bases spanning the gap. This CDR3 has 14 amino acids. CDR1 and CDR2 (germline): SNHLY, FYNNEI. The CDR3 loop reads CASSPREGSEKLFF. CDR3 sequence (DNA): TGTGCCAGCAGCCCCAGGGAGGGGAGTGAAAAACTGTTTTTT.

This chain connects TRBV6-5 to TRBJ2-7, with D perhaps matching TRBD1 (6 bases). V lost 5 bases and J 1 base, leaving 12 bases between the germline ends. Per the germline V gene, CDR1 is MNHEY and CDR2 is SVGAGI. The CDR3 consists of 14 residues. The DNA of the CDR3 is TGTGCCAGCAGTCCGGAGGACAGTTCCTACGAGCAGTACTTC. It encodes CASSPEDSSYEQYF.

The chain is built from TRBV29-1 and TRBJ1-2; D call uncertain. This CDR3 is 13 amino acids long. Looked up from germline, CDR1 is SQVTM and CDR2 is ANQGSEA. The V gene lost 5 bases and the J gene lost 1 base, with 11 bases spanning the gap. The CDR3 sequence: CSVLVNYNYGYTF. The CDR3 bases are TGCAGCGTTTTAGTAAATTATAACTATGGCTACACCTTC. The variable domain in full, completed from reference TRBV29-1 and TRBJ1-2, reads SAVISQKPSRDICQRGTSLTIQCQVDSQVTMMFWYRQQPGQSLTLIATANQGSEATYESGFVIDKFPISRPNLTFSTLTVSNMSPEDSSIYLCSVLVNYNYGYTFGSGTRLTVV.

V usage is TRBV6-6 and J usage is TRBJ1-4; a weak D match, TRBD1 (5 bases). Trimming cost V 2 bases and J 5 bases, with 9 bases left between them. The germline V gene has CDR1 MNHNY and CDR2 SVGAGI (reference sequence). This CDR3 is built from 14 residues. This CDR3 reads CASSYRGQNEKLFF. The CDR3 bases are TGTGCCAGCAGTTACAGGGGCCAGAATGAAAAACTGTTTTTT.

The rearrangement links TRBV6-1 to TRBJ2-7; 7 positions agree with TRBD1. The CDR3 length is 11 residues. Germline V gives CDR1 MNHNS, CDR2 SASEGT. J gave up 5 bases and V 6 bases, and 1 base lay outside the gene matches. CDR3 nucleotides: TGTGCCAGCAGACAGGGGCACGAGCAGTACTTC. Its protein product is CASRQGHEQYF.